This T cell receptor (beta chain) was recorded in a study of T cell repertoires in cytomegalovirus infection. Study information: In public TCR beta signatures, there were indications of both CMV infection and matching HLA type. Study results and limitations: Summed frequency of shared TCR beta families picked out CMV carriers who also had the relevant HLA.

TCRdb fed the reads into MiXCR, producing one record per CDR3 protein. Of approximately 83,000 distinct CDR3 sequences in the sample, under 30% were seen once. J was trimmed by 8 bases and V by 2 bases; bases with no gene match: 8. This CDR3 has 16 residues. Germline loops: CDR1 SGHVS, CDR2 FNYEAQ. This clonotype was detected ten times or more. Its antigen remains unidentified. Sample: CD8+ T cells from cultured PBMCs, taken from culture after CMV antigen stimulation. The rearrangement joins TRBV7-6 to TRBJ2-2, with 10 bases matching TRBD2. The clonotype was recovered from a human donor in good health (CMV status not recorded). Some clones in this sample may be carry-over from other donors' samples. CDR3 loop: CASSLNAGTSVGELFF. CDR3 DNA: TGTGCCAGCAGCTTAAATGCCGGGACTAGCGTTGGGGAGCTGTTTTTT.